The present TCR beta chain was sequenced within a study of shared clonotypes between healthy human individuals. Positively selected for CCR7, the CD45RO-negative cells used as naive CD8 cells excluded terminally differentiated effector memory CD45RA+ cells. The CDR3 consists of 11 residues. In germline, CDR1 is MDHEN, CDR2 SYDVKM. Deletions cut 3 bases from V and 2 bases from J, with 2 bases between. The sample holds a few counts of this clone. Additional DNA sequences in this sample encode the identical CDR3. Here immunoSEQ multiplex PCR was the method, and the copy in TCRdb shows in-frame clones only, minus some. Here the sample spans hundreds of thousands of clones, 95% to 96% being singletons.

The sequence came from a woman aged 25-40 years in good health. The sample was naive CD8+ T cells sorted from blood. The V gene is TRBV28, the J gene TRBJ2-7, with no clear D. This CDR3 reads CASSLTYEQYF. The CDR3, as DNA: TGTGCCAGCAGTTTGACCTACGAGCAGTACTTC. The full variable domain, completed using reference TRBV28 and TRBJ2-7, is DVKVTQSSRYLVKRTGEKVFLECVQDMDHENMFWYRQDPGLGLRLIYFSYDVKMKEKGDIPEGYSVSREKKERFSLILESASTNQTSMYLCASSLTYEQYFGPGTRLTVT.